What follows describes a single TCR beta chain. Trimming removed 3 bases at V and 2 bases at J, with 9 bases between. CDR1 is LNHDA, CDR2 SQIVND, per germline (reference sequence). The length of the CDR3 is 14 residues. The PCR contained 60 Vbeta and 13 Jbeta primers. Sequencing was performed with immunoSEQ multiplex PCR; in TCRdb, only in-frame clones are kept and a portion is missing. Here the sample spans 170,000 or so clones, approximately 80% being singletons. The entry originates in a study of cytomegalovirus exposure and HLA in healthy donors. Looking at the study overall: Inside one of the first data releases sat about 85 million unique TCRs taken from HLA-typed donors.

The sequencing sample was made of PBMCs. V usage is TRBV19 and J usage is TRBJ2-3; no reliable D call. The receptor's source is a man aged 55 to 70 in good health and CMV-seronegative. The CDR3 is CASSIPAYTDTQYF. In DNA, the CDR3 is TGTGCCAGTAGTATCCCTGCCTACACAGATACGCAGTATTTT.